This T cell receptor beta chain was recovered during a study of molecular identifiers for immune sequencing clone quantification. Study summary: Replicates involved a five-way split of RNA from approximately 20,000 or 100,000 naive CD8 cells, with sequencing of four.

Notes on the study in general: The share of molecules held by clones above 20 RNA copies was over 97% in effector cells and under 1% in naive cells.

This clonotype has a count of ten or more. Its antigen is not known. Preparation methods for the bulk TCR libraries were those previously described, with listed TCR primers. TCRdb redid the calling of the PCR reads with MiXCR, one entry per CDR3 protein. The table lists some 35,000 distinct CDR3 sequences, 19% of them singletons. The CDR3 is 16 amino acids. With 3 bases clipped from V and 5 bases from J, the junction kept 7 bases outside the gene matches. Germline CDR1 and CDR2: ENHRY and SYGVKD. Sorting isolated naive CD8 T cells as CD8+CD4-CCR7+CD45RA+ events. The genes are TRBV10-3 and TRBJ2-5; 12 bases agree with TRBD2. The clonotype was recovered from a human donor in good health. Some libraries in this study had Jurkat cell RNA spiked in. The sample taken for sequencing was naive CD8+ T cells from blood, with Jurkat cell RNA spiked in. Subset given: FACS-sorted CD8+CD4-CCR7+CD45RA+ naive T cells. This CDR3 reads CAISDGLAGGYETQYF. The CDR3 DNA sequence: TGTGCCATCAGTGACGGGCTAGCGGGGGGGTATGAGACCCAGTACTTC.